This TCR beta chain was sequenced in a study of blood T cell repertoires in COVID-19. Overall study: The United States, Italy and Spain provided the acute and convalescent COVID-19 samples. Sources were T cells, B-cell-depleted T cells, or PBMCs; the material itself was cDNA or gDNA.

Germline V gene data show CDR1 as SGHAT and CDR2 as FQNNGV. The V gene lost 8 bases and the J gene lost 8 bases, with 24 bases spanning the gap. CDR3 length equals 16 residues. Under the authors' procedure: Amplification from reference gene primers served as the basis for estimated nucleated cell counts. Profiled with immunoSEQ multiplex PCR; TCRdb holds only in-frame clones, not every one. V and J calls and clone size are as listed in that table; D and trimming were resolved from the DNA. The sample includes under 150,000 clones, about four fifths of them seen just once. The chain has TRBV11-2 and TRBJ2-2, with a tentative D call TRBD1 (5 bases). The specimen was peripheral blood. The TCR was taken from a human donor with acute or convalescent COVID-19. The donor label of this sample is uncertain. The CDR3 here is CASGALRGSQVGELFF. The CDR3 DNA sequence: TGTGCCAGCGGGGCCCTAAGGGGCTCCCAGGTAGGGGAGCTGTTTTTT.